Given below is one T cell receptor (beta chain) in context. The CDR3 runs 11 residues. Looked up from germline, CDR1 is MNHEY and CDR2 is SMNVEV (reference sequence). V shed 10 bases and J shed 0 bases, with 6 bases lying between them. The method was immunoSEQ multiplex PCR; TCRdb's version includes in-frame clones alone and lacks a portion of them. Among over 150,000 clones listed, approximately 82% were seen once. These data come from a study of blood T cell repertoires in COVID-19. Study at large: Material from acute and convalescent COVID-19 was sourced from the United States, Italy and Spain. Sample material is recorded as cDNA or gDNA derived from T cells, B-cell-depleted T cells, or PBMCs.

The sequencing input was peripheral blood. This clonotype was obtained from a human donor with acute or convalescent COVID-19. The donor label of this sample is uncertain. The chain combines TRBV27 with TRBJ1-2; the D is unclear. The CDR3 nucleotides read TGTGCCATCGTAGCTAACTATGGCTACACCTTC. Amino acids: CAIVANYGYTF.